Presented here are 12 T cell receptor beta chains from one specimen sequenced in a study of blood T cell repertoires in COVID-19. TCRdb keeps only in-frame clones here, not all; method: immunoSEQ multiplex PCR. Among roughly 410,000 clones, about 89% were seen once, and the ten largest hold about 1.6%. The sequencing input was peripheral blood. Receptor source: a woman between 40 and 55 years old with COVID-19, enrolled during active disease.

The chain is built from TRBV24-1 and TRBJ1-1; 7 bases match TRBD1. V was pared by 5 bases and J by 1 base, with 3 bases of the junction left unmatched. The CDR3 has 14 residues. The V gene's germline CDR1 is KGHDR and CDR2 SFDVKD. The DNA for the CDR3 is TGTGCCACCAGTGCGACAGGGAGGAACACTGAAGCTTTCTTT. Encoded protein: CATSATGRNTEAFF.

The J gene is TRBJ1-3, the V gene TRBV15, with 9 positions matching TRBD1. CDR1 and CDR2 (germline): LNHNV, YYDKDF (reference sequence). This CDR3 is 16 amino acids long. Unmatched junction bases numbered 5, after V lost 5 bases and J lost 0 bases. The CDR3 DNA is TGTGCCACCAGCCGAGGACAGGGGCCCTCTGGAAACACCATATATTTT. Translation gives CATSRGQGPSGNTIYF. Using reference TRBV15 and TRBJ1-3 for the parts outside the CDR3, the full variable domain is DAMVIQNPRYQVTQFGKPVTLSCSQTLNHNVMYWYQQKSSQAPKLLFHYYDKDFNNEADTPDNFQSRRPNTSFCFLDIRSPGLGDTAMYLCATSRGQGPSGNTIYFGEGSWLTVV.

This rearrangement joins TRBV27 to TRBJ1-2; 8 bases map to TRBD1. CDR1 is MNHEY and CDR2 is SMNVEV in the germline V gene (reference sequence). This CDR3 is 17 amino acids long. Trimming cost V 6 bases and J 2 bases; bases outside gene matches: 14. The CDR3 region is CASSTLPRDRFNYGYTF. CDR3 nucleotide sequence: TGTGCCAGCAGCACTTTACCCCGGGACAGGTTCAACTATGGCTACACCTTC.

The gene calls are TRBV11-1 and TRBJ2-7; the match to TRBD1 covers 8 bases. CDR3 length equals 15 residues. Germline values: CDR1 SGHAT, CDR2 FQDESV (reference sequence). Trimming at V came to 4 bases and at J to 0 bases, leaving 5 bases not matched to a gene. The CDR3 DNA is TGTGCCAGCAGCTCCCGGGACAGGAGCTCCTACGAGCAGTACTTC. It codes for CASSSRDRSSYEQYF. Full variable domain (rest looked up from reference TRBV11-1 and TRBJ2-7): EAEVAQSPRYKITEKSQAVAFWCDPISGHATLYWYRQILGQGPELLVQFQDESVVDDSQLPKDRFSAERLKGVDSTLKIQPAELGDSAMYLCASSSRDRSSYEQYFGPGTRLTVT.

The CDR3 region has the DNA TGTGCCAGCGCACCCGCAGGGTCAACCACGAAATCACCCCTCCACTTT. As protein: CASAPAGSTTKSPLHF. This rearrangement joins TRBV7-2 to TRBJ1-6; D might be TRBD1 (5 bases). Deletions cut 8 bases from V and 10 bases from J, with 24 bases between. Germline V gene lookup returns CDR1 SGHTA and CDR2 FQGNSA. The CDR3 contains 16 residues.

The chain joins TRBV27 to TRBJ2-2, with TRBD1 matching 7 bases. The CDR3 is made up of 14 amino acids. CDR1 MNHEY and CDR2 SMNVEV come from the germline V gene (reference sequence). The V segment lost 6 bases and the J segment 7 bases; nucleotides outside the gene matches: 8. The CDR3 region is CASRQGQFGGELFF. The CDR3 DNA reads as TGTGCCAGCAGACAGGGGCAGTTCGGCGGGGAGCTGTTTTTT.

The chain uses TRBV27 and TRBJ1-2; 8 bases line up with TRBD1. The trim removed 3 bases at V and 8 bases at J, leaving 5 bases unmatched. Germline V lookup: CDR1 MNHEY, CDR2 SMNVEV (reference sequence). This CDR3 has 13 residues. The CDR3 bases are TGTGCCAGCAGTTTCGACAGGGGCGACGGCTACACCTTC. It codes for CASSFDRGDGYTF.

This clone occurred once. Other DNA sequences in the same sample also yield this CDR3. The J gene is TRBJ2-7, the V gene TRBV7-3, with 8 bases lining up with TRBD1. Germline V gene lookup returns CDR1 SGHTA and CDR2 FQGTGA. Trimming at V came to 5 bases and at J to 6 bases, leaving 6 bases not matched to a gene. The CDR3 is 13 residues long. DNA for the CDR3: TGTGCCAGCAGCCCGGGGACAGGTGGCGAGCAGTACTTC. This codes for CASSPGTGGEQYF.

A word on this clone: This sample includes further DNA sequences coding for the same CDR3. This chain links TRBV12-3 or TRBV12-4 with TRBJ1-6; 7 bases are shared with TRBD1. The CDR3 is made up of 12 amino acids. V lost 6 bases and J lost 7; bases outside the gene matches: 0. CDR3 amino acids: CASRQGNSPLHF. CDR3 DNA sequence: TGTGCCAGCAGACAGGGGAATTCACCCCTCCACTTT.

The rearrangement uses TRBV3-1 (or the pseudogene TRBV3-2) and TRBJ1-2, with D maybe TRBD1 (6 bases). The CDR3 runs 14 residues. From germline, CDR1 is LGHDT and CDR2 YNNKEL (reference sequence). The V end was cut by 4 bases, the J end by 5 bases, with 14 bases between. Written as DNA, the CDR3 is TGTGCCAGCAGCCTGCGGCAGGGGCTATATGGCTACACCTTC. Encoded protein: CASSLRQGLYGYTF.

The chain employs TRBV30 and TRBJ2-1; 12 bases are shared with TRBD2. The CDR3 has 14 residues. CDR1 is GTSNPN, CDR2 SVGIG, per germline (reference sequence). The V and J ends lost 2 bases and 9 bases, in that order; junction bases with no gene match: 5. For the CDR3, the DNA is TGTGCCTGGAGTCTAGCGGGAGGGGCGGGTGAGCAGTTCTTC. It yields the protein CAWSLAGGAGEQFF.

The rearrangement links TRBV4-2 to TRBJ2-1; TRBD2 matches 9 bases. The CDR3 is 16 residues long. V lost 3 bases and J lost 7; bases outside the gene matches: 10. The germline V gene has CDR1 LGHNA and CDR2 YNFKEQ. CDR3 in amino acids: CASSHPPGLALNEQFF. The CDR3 nucleotides read TGTGCCAGCAGCCACCCCCCGGGACTAGCCCTGAATGAGCAGTTCTTC.